Included here is one TCR beta chain sequence, with context. Sequencing was performed with immunoSEQ multiplex PCR; in TCRdb, only in-frame clones are kept and a portion is missing. The table has roughly 320,000 clones, around 87% seen once; the top ten hold over 1%. This entry comes from a study of blood T cell repertoires in COVID-19. Overall study: Samples representing acute and convalescent COVID-19 were sourced from the United States, Italy and Spain. Sources were T cells, B-cell-depleted T cells, or PBMCs; the material itself was cDNA or gDNA.

V lost 5 bases and J lost 4; bases outside the gene matches: 14. The CDR3 length is 18 residues. Germline CDR1 is KGHDR and CDR2 is SFDVKD. This sequence originates from a man in his 70s with acute or convalescent COVID-19. Sequencing was carried out using peripheral blood. The gene calls are TRBV24-1 and TRBJ2-1, with 9 bases matching TRBD2. Here the CDR3 reads CATSGRPRASGIYNEQFF. CDR3 bases: TGTGCCACCAGTGGTCGCCCCCGTGCTAGCGGGATTTACAATGAGCAGTTCTTC.